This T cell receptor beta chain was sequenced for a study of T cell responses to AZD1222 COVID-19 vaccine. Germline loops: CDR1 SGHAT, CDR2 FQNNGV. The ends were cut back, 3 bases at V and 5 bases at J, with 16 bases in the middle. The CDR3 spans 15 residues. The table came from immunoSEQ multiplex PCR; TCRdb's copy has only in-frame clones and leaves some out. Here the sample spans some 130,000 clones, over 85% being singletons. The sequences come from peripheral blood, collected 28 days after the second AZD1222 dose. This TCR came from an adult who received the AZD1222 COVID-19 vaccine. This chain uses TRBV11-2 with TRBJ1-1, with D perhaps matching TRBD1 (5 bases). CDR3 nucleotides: TGTGCCAGCAGCTTGCCTACGGGGCCATTGACTGAAGCTTTCTTT. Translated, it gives CASSLPTGPLTEAFF.